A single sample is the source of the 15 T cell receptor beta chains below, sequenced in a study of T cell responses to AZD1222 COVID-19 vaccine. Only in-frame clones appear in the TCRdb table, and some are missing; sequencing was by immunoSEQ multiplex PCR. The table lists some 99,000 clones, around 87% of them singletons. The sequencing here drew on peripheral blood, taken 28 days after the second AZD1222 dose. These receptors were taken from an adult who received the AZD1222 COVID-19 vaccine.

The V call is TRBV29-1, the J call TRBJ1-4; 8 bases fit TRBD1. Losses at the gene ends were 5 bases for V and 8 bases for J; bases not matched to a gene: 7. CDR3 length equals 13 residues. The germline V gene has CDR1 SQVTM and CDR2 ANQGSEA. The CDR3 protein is CSVRTGWGEKLFF. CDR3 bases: TGCAGCGTTCGGACAGGGTGGGGAGAAAAACTGTTTTTT.

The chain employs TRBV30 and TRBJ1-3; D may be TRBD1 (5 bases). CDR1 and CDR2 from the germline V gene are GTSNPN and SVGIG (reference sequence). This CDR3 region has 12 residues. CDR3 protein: CASGLSGNTIYF. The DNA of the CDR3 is TGTGCATCGGGACTCTCTGGAAACACCATATATTTT.

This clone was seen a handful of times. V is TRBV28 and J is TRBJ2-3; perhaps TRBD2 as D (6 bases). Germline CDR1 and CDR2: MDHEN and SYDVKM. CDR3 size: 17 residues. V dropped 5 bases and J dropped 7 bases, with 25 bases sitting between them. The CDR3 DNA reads TGTGCCAGCAGTCCCTCCCCCTGGAAGGTTGCGGGGAATACGCAGTATTTT. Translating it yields CASSPSPWKVAGNTQYF.

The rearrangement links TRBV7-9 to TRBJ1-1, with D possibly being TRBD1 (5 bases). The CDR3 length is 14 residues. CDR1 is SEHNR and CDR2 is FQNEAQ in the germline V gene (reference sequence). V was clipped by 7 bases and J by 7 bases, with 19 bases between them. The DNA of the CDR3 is TGTGCCAGCATAGTGGACGGGGCGCGAGATGAAGCTTTCTTT. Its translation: CASIVDGARDEAFF. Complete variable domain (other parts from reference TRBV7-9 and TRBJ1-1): DTGVSQNPRHKITKRGQNVTFRCDPISEHNRLYWYRQTLGQGPEFLTYFQNEAQLEKSRLLSDRFSAERPKGSFSTLEIQRTEQGDSAMYLCASIVDGARDEAFFGQGTRLTVV.

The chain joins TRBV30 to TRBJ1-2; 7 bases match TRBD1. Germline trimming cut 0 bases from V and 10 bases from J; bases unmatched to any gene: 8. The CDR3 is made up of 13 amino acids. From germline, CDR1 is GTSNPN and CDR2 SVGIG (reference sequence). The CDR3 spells CAWSVLTGNVYTF. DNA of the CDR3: TGTGCCTGGAGTGTATTGACAGGGAACGTCTACACCTTC.

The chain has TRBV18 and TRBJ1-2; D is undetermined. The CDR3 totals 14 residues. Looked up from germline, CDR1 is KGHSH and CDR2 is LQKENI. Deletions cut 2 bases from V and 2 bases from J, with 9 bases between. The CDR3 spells CASSPNDGNYGYTF. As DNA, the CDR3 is TGTGCCAGCTCACCAAATGACGGGAACTATGGCTACACCTTC.

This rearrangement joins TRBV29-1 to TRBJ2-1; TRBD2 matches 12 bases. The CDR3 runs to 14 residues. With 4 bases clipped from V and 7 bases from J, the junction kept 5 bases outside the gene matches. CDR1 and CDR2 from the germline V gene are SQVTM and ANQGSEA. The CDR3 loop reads CSVGLAGEGNEQFF. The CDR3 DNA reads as TGCAGCGTTGGACTAGCGGGAGAAGGTAATGAGCAGTTCTTC.

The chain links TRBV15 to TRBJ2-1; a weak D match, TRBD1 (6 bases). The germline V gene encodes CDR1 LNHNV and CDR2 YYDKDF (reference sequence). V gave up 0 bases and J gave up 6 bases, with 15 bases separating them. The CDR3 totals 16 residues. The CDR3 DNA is TGTGCCACCAGCAGAGAAGTTCAGGGGCCTTCCAATGAGCAGTTCTTC. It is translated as CATSREVQGPSNEQFF.

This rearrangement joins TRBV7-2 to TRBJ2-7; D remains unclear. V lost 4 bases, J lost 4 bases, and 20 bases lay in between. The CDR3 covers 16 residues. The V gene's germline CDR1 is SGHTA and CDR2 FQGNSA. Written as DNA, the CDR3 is TGTGCCAGCAGCTCATTAACCTTCACAACGCAATACGAGCAGTACTTC. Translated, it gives CASSSLTFTTQYEQYF. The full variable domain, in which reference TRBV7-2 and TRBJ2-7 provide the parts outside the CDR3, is GAGVSQSPSNKVTEKGKDVELRCDPISGHTALYWYRQSLGQGLEFLIYFQGNSAPDKSGLPSDRFSAERTGGSVSTLTIQRTQQEDSAVYLCASSSLTFTTQYEQYFGPGTRLTVT.

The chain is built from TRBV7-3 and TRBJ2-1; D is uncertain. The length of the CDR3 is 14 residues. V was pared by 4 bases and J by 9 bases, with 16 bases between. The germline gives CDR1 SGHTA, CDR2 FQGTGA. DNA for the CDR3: TGTGCCAGCAGCTCGCCAACCAAAGTTGGTGAGCAGTTCTTC. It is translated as CASSSPTKVGEQFF.

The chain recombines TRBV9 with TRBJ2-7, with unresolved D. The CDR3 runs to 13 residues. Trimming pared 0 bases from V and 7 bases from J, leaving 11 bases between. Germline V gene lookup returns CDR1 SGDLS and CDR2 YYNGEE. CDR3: CASSVDLSGEQYF. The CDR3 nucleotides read TGTGCCAGCAGCGTAGACCTATCAGGAGAGCAGTACTTC. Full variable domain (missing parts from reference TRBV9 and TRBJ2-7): DSGVTQTPKHLITATGQRVTLRCSPRSGDLSVYWYQQSLDQGLQFLIQYYNGEERAKGNILERFSAQQFPDLHSELNLSSLELGDSALYFCASSVDLSGEQYFGPGTRLTVT.

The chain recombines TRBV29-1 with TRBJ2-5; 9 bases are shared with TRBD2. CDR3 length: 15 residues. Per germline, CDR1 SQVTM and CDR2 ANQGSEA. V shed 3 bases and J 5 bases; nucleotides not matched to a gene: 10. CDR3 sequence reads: CSVEKGAGGHETQYF. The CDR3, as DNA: TGCAGCGTTGAGAAAGGTGCGGGGGGGCACGAGACCCAGTACTTC.

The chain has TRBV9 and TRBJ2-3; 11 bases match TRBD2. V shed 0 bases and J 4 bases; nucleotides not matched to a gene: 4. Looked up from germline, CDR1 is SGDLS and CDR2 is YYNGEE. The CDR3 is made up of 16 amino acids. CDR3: CASSVASGGLADTQYF. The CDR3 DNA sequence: TGTGCCAGCAGCGTAGCTAGCGGGGGGCTCGCAGATACGCAGTATTTT.

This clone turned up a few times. The CDR3 nucleotides are TGTGCCACCCGAAAACAGGGGGTGATCGATCAGCCCCAGCATTTT. This sequence encodes CATRKQGVIDQPQHF. The rearrangement links TRBV24-1 to TRBJ1-5, with 8 nucleotides matching TRBD1. The germline V gene has CDR1 KGHDR and CDR2 SFDVKD. The CDR3 length is 15 residues. V gave up 9 bases and J gave up 5 bases; unmatched junction bases: 11.

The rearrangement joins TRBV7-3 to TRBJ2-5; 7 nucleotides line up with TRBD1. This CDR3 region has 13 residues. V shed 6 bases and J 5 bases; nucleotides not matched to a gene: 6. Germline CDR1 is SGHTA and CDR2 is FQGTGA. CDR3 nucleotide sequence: TGTGCCAGCAGTCGACAGGGAGCTGAGACCCAGTACTTC. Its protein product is CASSRQGAETQYF.